These T cell receptor beta chains were read from a single sample in a study of human T cells and chemical hapten exposure. Using its own MiXCR run on the RACE reads, TCRdb lists one record per CDR3 protein. The data hold more than 150,000 distinct CDR3 sequences, with 14% observed a single time. The starting material was whole blood, obtained in connection with sensitization to the hapten diphenylcyclopropenone (DPC). All receptors derive from a woman aged 30 to 39 with alopecia areata. Some clones in this sample may be carry-over from other donors' samples. Both conserved end residues are part of each CDR3. Fields, in order: clone size, D gene, J gene, V gene, CDR3 protein, CDR3 DNA. D genes are given only for firm matches. Clone size appears in some rows only: once, few, many, or a class for an expanded clone.

few NA TRBJ2-2 TRBV7-2 CASSLSTTGELFF TGTGCCAGCAGCTTAAGCACCACCGGGGAGCTGTTTTTT
few NA TRBJ1-1 TRBV12-3/TRBV12-4 CASSLGLSEAFF TGTGCCAGCAGTTTAGGACTGTCTGAAGCTTTCTTT
many TRBD2 TRBJ2-5 TRBV4-1 CASSHPSWTSGEGETQYF TGCGCCAGCAGCCACCCCTCGTGGACTAGCGGGGAGGGAGAGACCCAGTACTTC
few NA TRBJ1-1 TRBV20-1 CSAIRTQEAFF TGCAGTGCTATACGAACACAGGAAGCTTTCTTT
few NA TRBJ2-2 TRBV6-6 CASSSEVWTGELFF TGTGCCAGCAGTTCGGAGGTCTGGACCGGGGAGCTGTTTTTT
many NA TRBJ1-6 TRBV7-6 CASSFKLDSPLHF TGTGCCAGCAGCTTCAAGCTAGATTCACCCCTCCACTTT
many NA TRBJ1-2 TRBV4-1 CASSQPTAGAFNDYGYTF TGCGCCAGCAGCCAACCCACGGCGGGGGCCTTTAACGACTATGGCTACACCTTC
NA NA TRBJ1-6 TRBV12-3/TRBV12-4 CASRQEYNSPLHF TGTGCCAGTCGTCAGGAATATAATTCACCCCTCCACTTT
few NA TRBJ2-5 TRBV12-3/TRBV12-4 CASSLLGAETQYF TGTGCCAGCAGCTTGCTCGGTGCAGAGACCCAGTACTTC
NA TRBD2 TRBJ2-1 TRBV7-3 CASSPVIRTSGNNEQFF TGTGCCAGCAGCCCGGTAATCAGGACTAGCGGTAACAATGAGCAGTTCTTC
NA NA TRBJ1-6 TRBV20-1 CSARGQYDSPLHF TGCAGTGCTAGGGGGCAGTATGATTCACCCCTCCACTTT
once TRBD1 TRBJ2-3 TRBV6-4 CASSDSWTGVTDTQYF TGTGCCAGCAGTGACTCCTGGACAGGGGTCACAGATACGCAGTATTTT
few TRBD2 TRBJ2-3 TRBV7-6 CASSLDPSGGLKDTQYF TGTGCCAGCAGCTTAGATCCTAGCGGGGGGTTGAAAGATACGCAGTATTTT
few NA TRBJ1-1 TRBV6-2/TRBV6-3 CASARTPNTEAFF TGTGCCAGCGCAAGGACGCCGAACACTGAAGCTTTCTTT
many NA TRBJ1-4 TRBV7-2 CASSLGPGRRATNEKLFF TGTGCCAGCAGCTTAGGACCGGGACGGCGTGCAACTAATGAAAAACTGTTTTTT
NA NA TRBJ1-6 TRBV11-2 CASSLFAPGSSYNSPLHF TGTGCCAGCAGCTTATTCGCGCCAGGAAGCTCCTATAATTCACCCCTCCACTTT
many TRBD2 TRBJ2-7 TRBV7-2 CASSPSREGEQYF TGTGCCAGCAGCCCATCCCGGGAGGGCGAGCAGTACTTC
many TRBD1 TRBJ2-3 TRBV7-9 CASMIQGAVSDTQYF TGTGCCAGCATGATACAGGGGGCCGTGTCAGATACGCAGTATTTT
NA NA TRBJ1-6 TRBV11-2 CASSHGVENSPLHF TGTGCCAGCAGCCACGGTGTAGAGAATTCACCCCTCCACTTT
NA TRBD1 TRBJ1-2 TRBV3-1 CASSQVGTGANYGYTF TGTGCCAGCAGCCAAGTTGGGACAGGGGCCAACTATGGCTACACCTTC